What follows are 23 T cell receptor beta chains derived from one specimen sequenced in a study of radiation and T cells in renal cell carcinoma. Time point denoted: blood 4 weeks post-SBRT, at nephrectomy. As to treatment: 15 Gy SBRT to primary tumor, nephrectomy 4 weeks later. Clones were read by immunoSEQ multiplex PCR, and TCRdb kept only the in-frame ones, dropping some. The sample has 150,000 to 200,000 clones; about 87% are singletons. Specimen: blood, collected from a patient whose treatment included radiotherapy and nephrectomy. These receptors came from a woman between 50 and 59 years old with renal cell carcinoma.

This clone was seen a few times. V gene TRBV2 combines with J gene TRBJ2-5; 11 positions agree with TRBD2. CDR3 length: 14 residues. The V and J ends lost 4 bases and 3 bases, in that order; junction bases with no gene match: 1. From germline, CDR1 is SNHLY and CDR2 FYNNEI. CDR3 in amino acids: CASSVGLAEETQYF. The CDR3 DNA reads as TGTGCCAGCAGTGTGGGACTAGCGGAAGAGACCCAGTACTTC.

This sequence joins TRBV6-1 and TRBJ1-5; a possible D gene is TRBD1 (6 bases). The germline gives CDR1 MNHNS, CDR2 SASEGT. Trimming took 6 bases from V and 6 from J, leaving 15 bases between them. The CDR3 is 14 residues long. In nucleotides, the CDR3 is TGTGCCAGCAGCGAGGGGGTACTGGGTCAGCCCCAGCATTTT. Encoded protein: CASSEGVLGQPQHF.

The chain recombines TRBV5-1 with TRBJ2-3; 8 nucleotides match TRBD2. V lost 3 bases, J lost 4 bases, and 10 bases stayed unmatched. CDR3 length equals 16 residues. Germline V CDR1 and CDR2: SGHRS, YFSETQ. The CDR3 spells CASSSGGAGHADTQYF. CDR3 sequence (DNA): TGCGCCAGCAGCTCGGGGGGGGCCGGGCACGCAGATACGCAGTATTTT. The full variable domain, rest sourced from reference TRBV5-1 and TRBJ2-3, is KAGVTQTPRYLIKTRGQQVTLSCSPISGHRSVSWYQQTPGQGLQFLFEYFSETQRNKGNFPGRFSGRQFSNSRSEMNVSTLELGDSALYLCASSSGGAGHADTQYFGPGTRLTVL.

This clone was observed a few times. V usage is TRBV5-1 and J usage is TRBJ1-1, with 7 bases fitting TRBD1. Germline lookup yields CDR1 SGHRS and CDR2 YFSETQ. V shed 4 bases, J shed 8 bases, and the junction held 11 bases outside the gene matches. The CDR3 contains 14 residues. In DNA form, the CDR3 reads TGCGCCAGCAGCACCGAGTGGGGGACAGACGAAGCTTTCTTT. It is translated as CASSTEWGTDEAFF.

The chain has TRBV19 and TRBJ2-1; D might be TRBD1 (6 bases). CDR3 length: 14 residues. Trimming stripped 2 bases from V and 6 bases from J, with 11 bases between. Germline V gene lookup returns CDR1 LNHDA and CDR2 SQIVND (reference sequence). CDR3 in amino acids: CASSIMGAPNEQFF. The CDR3 DNA is TGTGCCAGTAGTATAATGGGGGCTCCCAATGAGCAGTTCTTC.

CDR3 nucleotides: TGTGCCAGCAGTGAAGGGCAGAATTCACCCCTCCACTTT. Protein product: CASSEGQNSPLHF. V gene TRBV6-1 combines with J gene TRBJ1-6; unclear D gene. The CDR3 runs 13 residues. Germline assignment: CDR1 MNHNS and CDR2 SASEGT. Trimming took 1 base from V and 7 from J, leaving 5 bases between them.

The chain employs TRBV29-1 and TRBJ1-2; tentative D call: TRBD1 (5 bases). Germline assignment: CDR1 SQVTM and CDR2 ANQGSEA. CDR3 size: 12 residues. The germline V and J ends were trimmed by 6 bases and 5 bases, with 13 bases remaining between them. The DNA of the CDR3 is TGCAGCGTGGACGGGACTGAATATGGCTACACCTTC. Translated: CSVDGTEYGYTF.

The chain has TRBV7-9 and TRBJ1-6; 7 bases align to TRBD1. J was trimmed by 2 bases and V by 5 bases; bases with no gene match: 3. The CDR3 has 15 residues. Germline CDR1 reads SEHNR; CDR2 reads FQNEAQ (reference sequence). CDR3 bases: TGTGCCAGCAGCGCGACAGGGACCTATAATTCACCCCTCCACTTT. Translating gives CASSATGTYNSPLHF.

This clone has only a few counts. The V gene is TRBV7-3, the J gene TRBJ1-1; TRBD1 matches at 8 bases. V lost 3 bases and J lost 4; bases outside the gene matches: 7. Looked up from germline, CDR1 is SGHTA and CDR2 is FQGTGA. This CDR3 is 15 amino acids long. Written as DNA, the CDR3 is TGTGCCAGCAGCTTCACAGGGGGTGTAGGCACTGAAGCTTTCTTT. Protein product: CASSFTGGVGTEAFF.

The J gene is TRBJ1-1, the V gene TRBV5-1, with D possibly matching TRBD1 (5 bases). The V gene's germline CDR1 is SGHRS and CDR2 YFSETQ. This CDR3 spans 14 amino acids. The V end was cut by 0 bases, the J end by 3 bases, with 9 bases between. The CDR3 DNA sequence: TGCGCCAGCAGCTTGGTGGGGGATGACACTGAAGCTTTCTTT. Translation: CASSLVGDDTEAFF.

V gene TRBV6-5 combines with J gene TRBJ2-7; the D is unclear. Per germline, CDR1 MNHEY and CDR2 SVGAGI. CDR3 length: 12 residues. Trimming removed 7 bases from V and 0 bases from J, with 7 bases in between. The DNA of the CDR3 is TGTGCCAGCACAGGCAACTCCTACGAGCAGTACTTC. Its protein product is CASTGNSYEQYF.

The chain's CDR3 is CSVGTGTTEAFF. As DNA, the CDR3 is TGCAGCGTTGGGACAGGGACCACTGAAGCTTTCTTT. The gene calls are TRBV29-1 and TRBJ1-1; TRBD1 matches 8 bases. The junction had 2 bases not matched to a gene; V was cut back by 4 bases and J by 4 bases. Germline values: CDR1 SQVTM, CDR2 ANQGSEA. This CDR3 spans 12 amino acids.

The rearrangement uses TRBV9 and TRBJ2-5; TRBD1 is a possible D gene (6 bases). V was trimmed by 0 bases and J by 4 bases, leaving 16 bases between them. The V gene's germline CDR1 is SGDLS and CDR2 YYNGEE. This CDR3 contains 16 residues. The CDR3 reads CASSVGPGAGGETQYF. DNA of the CDR3: TGTGCCAGCAGCGTAGGTCCAGGGGCCGGCGGAGAGACCCAGTACTTC. The variable domain in full, completed from reference TRBV9 and TRBJ2-5, reads DSGVTQTPKHLITATGQRVTLRCSPRSGDLSVYWYQQSLDQGLQFLIQYYNGEERAKGNILERFSAQQFPDLHSELNLSSLELGDSALYFCASSVGPGAGGETQYFGPGTRLLVL.

The V call is TRBV11-3, the J call TRBJ2-2, with unresolved D. Deletions cut 2 bases from V and 4 bases from J, with 5 bases between. Germline V lookup: CDR1 SGHNT, CDR2 YENEEA. This CDR3 region has 13 residues. Written as DNA, the CDR3 is TGTGCCAGCAGCTTAATTGGCACCGGGGAGCTGTTTTTT. Amino acid sequence: CASSLIGTGELFF. Based on the CDR3 plus reference TRBV11-3 and TRBJ2-2, the full variable domain is EAGVVQSPRYKIIEKKQPVAFWCNPISGHNTLYWYLQNLGQGPELLIRYENEEAVDDSQLPKDRFSAERLKGVDSTLKIQPAELGDSAVYLCASSLIGTGELFFGEGSRLTVL.

The CDR3 sequence is CASSLTSGEWGTQYF. The CDR3 coding sequence is TGTGCCAGCAGCTTAACTAGCGGGGAATGGGGGACCCAGTACTTC. The rearrangement joins TRBV7-2 to TRBJ2-5, with 10 nucleotides matching TRBD2. Germline CDR1 SGHTA, CDR2 FQGNSA. CDR3 size: 15 residues. V shed 2 bases, J shed 7 bases, and the junction held 7 bases outside the gene matches.

The CDR3 DNA follows: TGTGCCAGCAGTTACGGGCAGATCTCCTACGAGCAGTACTTC. Its translation is CASSYGQISYEQYF. V and J are TRBV6-6 and TRBJ2-7; no clear D gene. Trimming removed 2 bases from V and 0 bases from J, with 8 bases in between. This CDR3 region has 14 residues. Germline V gene lookup returns CDR1 MNHNY and CDR2 SVGAGI (reference sequence).

The V gene is TRBV9, the J gene TRBJ2-1, with 8 bases aligning to TRBD2. CDR3 length: 15 residues. Germline assignment: CDR1 SGDLS and CDR2 YYNGEE. V gave up 4 bases and J gave up 4 bases; unmatched junction bases: 7. Written as DNA, the CDR3 is TGTGCCAGCAGCCCCCTGGGCGGGGGGTACAATGAGCAGTTCTTC. The encoded protein is CASSPLGGGYNEQFF.

This chain joins TRBV19 and TRBJ1-1, with unresolved D. This CDR3 is built from 13 residues. From germline, CDR1 is LNHDA and CDR2 SQIVND (reference sequence). Deletions cut 7 bases from V and 1 base from J, with 10 bases between. DNA of the CDR3: TGTGCCAGTACCTGGACGGCGAACACTGAAGCTTTCTTT. This translates into CASTWTANTEAFF.

V and J are TRBV4-2 and TRBJ1-3; a possible D gene is TRBD1 (6 bases). The germline V gene encodes CDR1 LGHNA and CDR2 YNFKEQ. V lost 3 bases and J lost 0, with 9 bases in between. The CDR3 extends over 15 amino acids. CDR3 DNA sequence: TGTGCCAGCAGCCAGGGGACATTCTCTGGAAACACCATATATTTT. Protein: CASSQGTFSGNTIYF.

V usage is TRBV4-2 and J usage is TRBJ1-2, with 11 bases that match TRBD1. The CDR3 consists of 15 residues. The trim removed 2 bases at V and 10 bases at J, leaving 9 bases unmatched. The V gene's germline CDR1 is LGHNA and CDR2 YNFKEQ. In DNA, the CDR3 is TGTGCCAGCAGCCAACCTCAAGGGACAGGGGGAGCCTACACCTTC. Protein: CASSQPQGTGGAYTF.

CDR3 sequence reads: CASSLAGVYNEQFF. CDR3 sequence (DNA): TGTGCCAGCAGCTTAGCGGGGGTGTACAATGAGCAGTTCTTC. The V call is TRBV7-2, the J call TRBJ2-1; D may correspond to TRBD1 or TRBD2 (5 bases each). Trimming shortened V by 0 bases and J by 4 bases, and 7 bases separated the two germline ends. The CDR3 covers 14 residues. Per the germline V gene, CDR1 is SGHTA and CDR2 is FQGNSA. Filled out from reference TRBV7-2 and TRBJ2-1, the complete variable domain reads GAGVSQSPSNKVTEKGKDVELRCDPISGHTALYWYRQSLGQGLEFLIYFQGNSAPDKSGLPSDRFSAERTGGSVSTLTIQRTQQEDSAVYLCASSLAGVYNEQFFGPGTRLTVL.

This chain uses TRBV4-2 with TRBJ1-2; D is possibly TRBD1 (5 bases). V was clipped by 0 bases and J by 8 bases, with 16 bases between them. In germline, CDR1 is LGHNA, CDR2 YNFKEQ. The CDR3 spans 15 residues. The CDR3 sequence: CASSQEYEGIGGYTF. In nucleotides, the CDR3 is TGTGCCAGCAGCCAAGAATATGAGGGGATCGGAGGCTACACCTTC.

The rearrangement links TRBV5-6 to TRBJ1-5; 9 bases map to TRBD1. The V and J ends lost 1 base and 4 bases, in that order; junction bases with no gene match: 9. This CDR3 has 17 residues. Germline lookup yields CDR1 SGHDT and CDR2 YYEEEE. CDR3 sequence: CASSLLSRGTGNQPQHF. The CDR3 nucleotides are TGTGCCAGCAGCTTGCTTAGTAGGGGGACAGGGAATCAGCCCCAGCATTTT. Supplemented by reference TRBV5-6 and TRBJ1-5, the full variable domain reads DAGVTQSPTHLIKTRGQQVTLRCSPKSGHDTVSWYQQALGQGPQFIFQYYEEEERQRGNFPDRFSGHQFPNYSSELNVNALLLGDSALYLCASSLLSRGTGNQPQHFGDGTRLSIL.